These 22 T cell receptor beta chains came from one sample sequenced in a study of cytomegalovirus exposure and HLA in healthy donors. Primers for the PCR totalled 60 Vbeta and 13 Jbeta. The data were produced by immunoSEQ multiplex PCR, yet TCRdb's version contains in-frame clones alone and is incomplete. The sample lists 100,000 to 150,000 clones; roughly 73% were seen once. Sequenced material: PBMCs. These receptors all come from a man in his fifties or sixties in good health and CMV-seropositive.

The V gene is TRBV29-1, the J gene TRBJ1-1; tentative D call: TRBD1 (6 bases). Between the trimmed V and J ends, which lost 8 bases and 0 bases, there was a span of 19 bases. The CDR3 contains 15 residues. Germline-derived CDR1 and CDR2 are SQVTM and ANQGSEA. The DNA of the CDR3 is TGCAGCACAAGGGGGGGCTGGGGTATGAACACTGAAGCTTTCTTT. Residues: CSTRGGWGMNTEAFF.

This sequence joins TRBV5-1 and TRBJ1-1; TRBD1 agrees at 9 bases. In germline, CDR1 is SGHRS, CDR2 YFSETQ. After removal of 4 bases from V and 4 bases from J, the junction contained 14 bases not matched to a gene. The CDR3 extends over 17 amino acids. As DNA, the CDR3 is TGCGCCAGCAGCCCGTCAACAGGGGGCGGTCGTAGCACTGAAGCTTTCTTT. Translated: CASSPSTGGGRSTEAFF.

A remark on this clone: Other DNA sequences in the sample encode the same CDR3. The chain employs TRBV5-4 and TRBJ1-2; weak D call: TRBD1 (5 bases). Trimming removed 4 bases at V and 2 bases at J, with 9 bases between. Germline V gives CDR1 SGHNT, CDR2 YYREEE (reference sequence). This CDR3 comprises 13 residues. The CDR3 region is CASSPDRNYGYTF. The DNA for the CDR3 is TGTGCCAGCAGCCCTGACAGAAACTATGGCTACACCTTC.

This sequence joins TRBV11-2 and TRBJ2-2; 8 nucleotides align to TRBD1. Germline assignment: CDR1 SGHAT and CDR2 FQNNGV. V dropped 2 bases and J dropped 4; count of bases not matched to a gene: 6. This CDR3 has 16 residues. CDR3 DNA: TGTGCCAGCAGCTTACCGACAGGGGCGGTCACCGGGGAGCTGTTTTTT. It is translated as CASSLPTGAVTGELFF. The complete variable domain, with remaining parts taken from reference TRBV11-2 and TRBJ2-2, reads EAGVAQSPRYKIIEKRQSVAFWCNPISGHATLYWYQQILGQGPKLLIQFQNNGVVDDSQLPKDRFSAERLKGVDSTLKIQPAKLEDSAVYLCASSLPTGAVTGELFFGEGSRLTVL.

There are a few counts of this clone. V usage is TRBV2 and J usage is TRBJ2-3; D is perhaps TRBD2 (5 bases). CDR3 length: 13 amino acids. The germline CDR1 and CDR2 sequences are SNHLY and FYNNEI. The germline V and J ends were trimmed by 3 bases and 5 bases, with 9 bases remaining between them. CDR3 residues: CASSDPGEDTQYF. CDR3 coding DNA: TGTGCCAGCAGTGATCCCGGGGAAGATACGCAGTATTTT.

The chain couples TRBV10-3 to TRBJ1-2, with 7 bases aligning to TRBD1. V shed 3 bases, J shed 8 bases, and the junction held 6 bases outside the gene matches. The CDR3 runs 13 residues. CDR1 ENHRY and CDR2 SYGVKD come from the germline V gene. The CDR3 DNA reads as TGTGCCATCAGTGACGGCAGGGGGTACGGCTACACCTTC. Protein product: CAISDGRGYGYTF.

V is TRBV10-3 and J is TRBJ1-5; D is undetermined. The CDR3 is made up of 12 amino acids. Germline lookup yields CDR1 ENHRY and CDR2 SYGVKD. Deletions cut 0 bases from V and 15 bases from J, with 12 bases between. The CDR3 coding sequence is TGTGCCATCAGTGAGTCGATCGTAGATAGGCATTTT. Its translation: CAISESIVDRHF.

This clone was seen more than once but under ten times. This CDR3 reads CASSYQENTEAFF. The CDR3 bases are TGTGCCAGCAGTTATCAGGAGAACACTGAAGCTTTCTTT. The chain is built from TRBV6-5 and TRBJ1-1, with D unclear. Germline-derived CDR1 and CDR2 are MNHEY and SVGAGI. This CDR3 spans 13 amino acids. V lost 3 bases and J 1 base, leaving 6 bases between the germline ends.

The V and J genes are TRBV6-1 and TRBJ1-2, with D perhaps TRBD1 (5 bases). Germline V gene sequence: CDR1 MNHNS, CDR2 SASEGT. V gave up 6 bases and J gave up 8 bases, with 13 bases separating them. The CDR3 loop spans 12 amino acids. The CDR3, as DNA: TGTGCCAGCAGCCTAGACAGTAAAGGCTACACCTTC. This translates into CASSLDSKGYTF.

This clone was observed once. The chain's CDR3 is CASRTDRGPYEQYF. The CDR3 DNA follows: TGTGCCAGCAGGACCGACAGGGGACCTTACGAGCAGTACTTC. The V and J genes are TRBV6-1 and TRBJ2-7, with 8 bases matching TRBD1. Germline CDR1 MNHNS, CDR2 SASEGT. V shed 6 bases, J shed 4 bases, and the junction held 8 bases outside the gene matches. CDR3 length: 14 residues.

This clone was observed a handful of times. V gene TRBV5-5 combines with J gene TRBJ2-5; the D is unclear. V gave up 1 base and J gave up 4 bases, with 11 bases separating them. CDR1 is SGHKS and CDR2 is YYEKEE in the germline V gene (reference sequence). This CDR3 comprises 14 residues. CDR3 protein: CASSLNLLAETQYF. The CDR3 region has the DNA TGTGCCAGCAGCTTGAATCTCCTGGCAGAGACCCAGTACTTC. Looking up the rest from reference TRBV5-5 and TRBJ2-5 gives the full variable domain: DAGVTQSPTHLIKTRGQQVTLRCSPISGHKSVSWYQQVLGQGPQFIFQYYEKEERGRGNFPDRFSARQFPNYSSELNVNALLLGDSALYLCASSLNLLAETQYFGPGTRLLVL.

As DNA, the CDR3 is TGTGCTAGTGGTTTGGTACTCGGGAGGGCGGAATATGGGTCCTACAATGAGCAGTTCTTC. Translated: CASGLVLGRAEYGSYNEQFF. The chain carries TRBV12-5 and TRBJ2-1; 8 bases align to TRBD2. Germline CDR1 LGHNT, CDR2 FRNRAP. The J segment lost 1 base and the V segment lost 0 bases, leaving 14 bases of the junction unmatched. The CDR3 loop spans 20 amino acids. Based on the CDR3 plus reference TRBV12-5 and TRBJ2-1, the full variable domain is DARVTQTPRHKVTEMGQEVTMRCQPILGHNTVFWYRQTMMQGLELLAYFRNRAPLDDSGMPKDRFSAEMPDATLATLKIQPSEPRDSAVYFCASGLVLGRAEYGSYNEQFFGPGTRLTVL.

The chain links TRBV2 to TRBJ1-4, with unresolved D. The CDR3 has 14 residues. The V end was cut by 1 base, the J end by 3 bases, with 6 bases between. The germline V gene has CDR1 SNHLY and CDR2 FYNNEI. In nucleotides, the CDR3 is TGTGCCAGCAGTGAAGGGTTAGCTAATGAAAAACTGTTTTTT. Translated, it gives CASSEGLANEKLFF. The full variable domain, completed using reference TRBV2 and TRBJ1-4, is EPEVTQTPSHQVTQMGQEVILRCVPISNHLYFYWYRQILGQKVEFLVSFYNNEISEKSEIFDDQFSVERPDGSNFTLKIRSTKLEDSAMYFCASSEGLANEKLFFGSGTQLSVL.

The CDR3 protein is CASSQEGQAKNIQYF. The CDR3 DNA reads TGTGCCAGCAGCCAAGAGGGGCAAGCCAAAAACATTCAGTACTTC. The V and J genes are TRBV4-2 and TRBJ2-4, with D perhaps TRBD1 (5 bases). Germline V lookup: CDR1 LGHNA, CDR2 YNFKEQ. This CDR3 is built from 15 residues. The V end was cut by 0 bases, the J end by 0 bases, with 6 bases between.

The J gene is TRBJ2-7, the V gene TRBV19; D ambiguous. The CDR3 is 13 amino acids. V dropped 4 bases and J dropped 0 bases, with 7 bases sitting between them. From germline, CDR1 is LNHDA and CDR2 SQIVND (reference sequence). In DNA form, the CDR3 reads TGTGCCAGTAGTAGCGAAATCTCCTACGAGCAGTACTTC. Residues: CASSSEISYEQYF.

The rearrangement uses TRBV7-9 and TRBJ2-7; TRBD1 might be the D (5 bases). The CDR3 sequence is 13 residues long. With 5 bases removed from V and 5 bases from J, the gap between germline ends came to 13 bases. The germline V gene encodes CDR1 SEHNR and CDR2 FQNEAQ (reference sequence). CDR3 loop: CASSHRQQNEQYF. The CDR3 DNA reads TGTGCCAGCAGCCATCGACAGCAAAACGAGCAGTACTTC.

The V and J genes are TRBV5-5 and TRBJ1-4; possible D gene TRBD1, 5 bases. Between the trimmed V and J ends, which lost 3 bases and 8 bases, there was a span of 11 bases. Germline lookup yields CDR1 SGHKS and CDR2 YYEKEE (reference sequence). CDR3 size: 13 residues. CDR3 sequence: CASSSGLREKLFF. The CDR3 DNA is TGTGCCAGCAGCTCAGGGTTACGAGAAAAACTGTTTTTT.

The table lists this clone with a count of one. The chain joins TRBV6-5 to TRBJ2-5; D possibly corresponds to TRBD1 (6 bases). The germline gives CDR1 MNHEY, CDR2 SVGAGI. Trimming took 0 bases from V and 4 from J, leaving 9 bases between them. This CDR3 comprises 14 residues. CDR3 coding DNA: TGTGCCAGCAGTTACTCATGGGGGCGAGAGACCCAGTACTTC. It yields the protein CASSYSWGRETQYF.

This clone has just a few counts. The V and J genes are TRBV5-8 and TRBJ2-7, with 11 bases matching TRBD1. V was pared by 0 bases and J by 7 bases, with 6 bases of the junction left unmatched. Germline-derived CDR1 and CDR2 are SGHTS and YDEGEE. The CDR3 spans 15 residues. The CDR3 region has the DNA TGTGCCAGCAGCTTGGACGGACAGGGGGCGCGAGAGCAGTACTTC. It is translated as CASSLDGQGAREQYF.

This clone was detected a few times. This sample includes further DNA sequences coding for the same CDR3. The V call is TRBV28, the J call TRBJ1-2; 10 positions match TRBD1. This CDR3 has 13 residues. Trimming removed 7 bases from V and 6 bases from J; junction bases left unmatched: 5. CDR1 and CDR2 from the germline V gene are MDHEN and SYDVKM. CDR3 in amino acids: CASTLGTGDGYTF. CDR3 nucleotides: TGTGCCAGCACGTTGGGGACAGGGGATGGCTACACCTTC.

This rearrangement joins TRBV28 to TRBJ2-5; unclear D gene. Germline lookup yields CDR1 MDHEN and CDR2 SYDVKM. The CDR3 spans 11 residues. V was cut by 2 bases and J by 4 bases, with 2 bases left in between. The CDR3 reads CASSLRETQYF. The CDR3, as DNA: TGTGCCAGCAGTTTACGAGAGACCCAGTACTTC.

Only one count was recorded for this clone. The rearrangement joins TRBV28 to TRBJ1-1; tentative D call: TRBD1 (5 bases). Germline V lookup: CDR1 MDHEN, CDR2 SYDVKM. V lost 5 bases to trimming and J lost 1 base, with 14 bases between them. The CDR3 spans 15 residues. CDR3: CASSLPGSGNTEAFF. The CDR3 nucleotides are TGTGCCAGCAGTCTTCCAGGGTCAGGGAACACTGAAGCTTTCTTT.